Sequencing of this TCR beta chain was carried out in a study of T cell changes during pregnancy in multiple sclerosis. The CDR3 sequence is 16 residues long. The V gene lost 1 base and the J gene lost 7 bases, with 19 bases spanning the gap. Looked up from germline, CDR1 is LGHNA and CDR2 is YNFKEQ. Method: immunoSEQ multiplex PCR; TCRdb's copy keeps in-frame clones and lacks some. The sample has roughly 80,000 clones, about 92% seen once. The V and J genes are TRBV4-2 and TRBJ1-2; D perhaps matches TRBD1 (5 bases). Sequencing was performed on peripheral blood, taken after pregnancy. This TCR derives from a female donor in good health, enrolled as a control in a pregnancy study. The CDR3 coding sequence is TGTGCCAGCAGCCAAGCCCTTGACCCAGGGAGGGGTGGCTACACCTTC. Its translation: CASSQALDPGRGGYTF.